This passage covers 6 T cell receptor beta chains from one sample sequenced in a study of cytomegalovirus exposure and HLA in healthy donors (dated by TCRdb to the late 2010s). The receptor library was made with the immunoSEQ multiplex PCR assay. For the multiplex PCR, a mixture combining 60 forward primers for TCR Vbeta segments and 13 reverse primers for TCR Jbeta segments was used. TCRdb took this table from immuneACCESS and kept in-frame rearrangements with V and J called. Such tables lack part of the clones; where checked against another copy, unresolved V genes explain under half of the gap, and the rest is unexplained. This sample's table contains about 130,000 clones. The top ten clones comprise approximately 1.8% of the sample. Sequenced: PBMCs. The receptor source for this set is a man younger than 30 in good health and CMV-seronegative.

Concerning this clone: Germline is not matched at one junction end, which may reflect a read error. The chain combines TRBV5-6 with TRBJ2-7, with 8 bases that match TRBD1. The CDR3 spans 14 residues. Per the germline V gene, CDR1 is SGHDT and CDR2 is YYEEEE. The CDR3 region is CASTLVQGAYEQYF. The CDR3, as DNA: TGTGCCAGCACCTTGGTACAGGGGGCCTACGAGCAGTACTTC.

The chain recombines TRBV11-2 with TRBJ2-5; 9 bases map to TRBD2. Trimming took 1 base from V and 4 from J; bases not matched to a gene: 4. Germline loops: CDR1 SGHAT, CDR2 FQNNGV. This CDR3 is built from 15 residues. The CDR3 spells CASSLVRGGLETQYF. The CDR3 DNA reads as TGTGCCAGCAGCTTAGTGCGGGGGGGTTTAGAGACCCAGTACTTC. The full variable domain, in which reference TRBV11-2 and TRBJ2-5 provide the parts outside the CDR3, is EAGVAQSPRYKIIEKRQSVAFWCNPISGHATLYWYQQILGQGPKLLIQFQNNGVVDDSQLPKDRFSAERLKGVDSTLKIQPAKLEDSAVYLCASSLVRGGLETQYFGPGTRLLVL.

This rearrangement joins TRBV18 to TRBJ1-1, with D perhaps matching TRBD1 (5 bases). Per the germline V gene, CDR1 is KGHSH and CDR2 is LQKENI. The CDR3 covers 16 residues. Trimming shortened V by 0 bases and J by 6 bases, and 17 bases separated the two germline ends. CDR3: CASSPPHSRRDAEAFF. The CDR3 coding sequence is TGTGCCAGCTCACCACCGCATTCCAGGCGGGACGCTGAAGCTTTCTTT.

In regard to this clone: In the same sample, other DNA sequences code for this CDR3. The chain recombines TRBV19 with TRBJ2-7; D perhaps matches TRBD1 (7 bases). Germline CDR1 and CDR2: LNHDA and SQIVND (reference sequence). V was clipped by 3 bases and J by 6 bases, with 12 bases between them. The CDR3 length is 13 residues. This chain's CDR3 is CASSIGGGGEQYF. As DNA, the CDR3 is TGTGCCAGTAGTATTGGAGGGGGCGGCGAGCAGTACTTC.

The V and J genes are TRBV6-1 and TRBJ1-3; D uncertain. The V end was cut by 6 bases, the J end by 7 bases, with 4 bases between. The germline CDR1 and CDR2 sequences are MNHNS and SASEGT. The CDR3 runs to 10 residues. In DNA form, the CDR3 reads TGTGCCAGCAGCAGGAACACCATATATTTT. It yields the protein CASSRNTIYF.

The gene calls are TRBV18 and TRBJ2-7; 7 nucleotides line up with TRBD2. The CDR3 spans 14 residues. V was pared by 4 bases and J by 5 bases, with 8 bases of the junction left unmatched. Germline V lookup: CDR1 KGHSH, CDR2 LQKENI. Here the CDR3 reads CASSLTSFLDEQYF. The DNA for the CDR3 is TGTGCCAGCTCACTGACTAGCTTTCTCGACGAGCAGTACTTC.